This T cell receptor beta chain was observed in a study of T cells in Graves' hyperthyroidism and ophthalmopathy. This clonotype was seen at least ten times. Researchers amplified the TCR beta CDR3 regions from RNA transcripts. The primer set for the first-round RT-PCR of the TCR CDR3 was HTBI. MiXCR was run by TCRdb on the multiplex PCR reads, yielding one entry per CDR3 protein. The table includes 300,000 or so distinct CDR3 sequences, approximately 17% detected once. Germline values: CDR1 SGHTA, CDR2 FQGNSA. CDR3 length: 14 residues. J lost 4 bases, V lost 4 bases, and 6 bases had no gene match. The chain carries TRBV7-2 and TRBJ1-2; TRBD1 aligns across 7 bases. Sequencing was carried out using blood. The clonotype comes from a woman in her sixties with Graves' ophthalmopathy. CDR3 DNA sequence: TGTGCCAGCAGCTCCGGACAGGCCATCTATGGCTACACCTTC. Translating it yields CASSSGQAIYGYTF.